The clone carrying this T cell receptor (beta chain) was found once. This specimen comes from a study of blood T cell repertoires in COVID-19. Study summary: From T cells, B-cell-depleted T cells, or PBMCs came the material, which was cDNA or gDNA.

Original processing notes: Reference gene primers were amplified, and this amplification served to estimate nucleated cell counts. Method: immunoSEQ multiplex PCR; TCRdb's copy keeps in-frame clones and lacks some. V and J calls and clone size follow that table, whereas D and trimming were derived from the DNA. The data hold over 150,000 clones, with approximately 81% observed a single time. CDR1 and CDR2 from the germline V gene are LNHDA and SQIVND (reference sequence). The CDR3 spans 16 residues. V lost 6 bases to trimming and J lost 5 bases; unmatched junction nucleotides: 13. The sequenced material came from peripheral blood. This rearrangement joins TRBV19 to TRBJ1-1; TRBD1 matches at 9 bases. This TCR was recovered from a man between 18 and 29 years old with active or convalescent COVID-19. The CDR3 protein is CASSRTGDGVRTEAFF. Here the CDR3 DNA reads TGTGCCAGTAGCCGGACAGGGGATGGGGTAAGGACTGAAGCTTTCTTT.